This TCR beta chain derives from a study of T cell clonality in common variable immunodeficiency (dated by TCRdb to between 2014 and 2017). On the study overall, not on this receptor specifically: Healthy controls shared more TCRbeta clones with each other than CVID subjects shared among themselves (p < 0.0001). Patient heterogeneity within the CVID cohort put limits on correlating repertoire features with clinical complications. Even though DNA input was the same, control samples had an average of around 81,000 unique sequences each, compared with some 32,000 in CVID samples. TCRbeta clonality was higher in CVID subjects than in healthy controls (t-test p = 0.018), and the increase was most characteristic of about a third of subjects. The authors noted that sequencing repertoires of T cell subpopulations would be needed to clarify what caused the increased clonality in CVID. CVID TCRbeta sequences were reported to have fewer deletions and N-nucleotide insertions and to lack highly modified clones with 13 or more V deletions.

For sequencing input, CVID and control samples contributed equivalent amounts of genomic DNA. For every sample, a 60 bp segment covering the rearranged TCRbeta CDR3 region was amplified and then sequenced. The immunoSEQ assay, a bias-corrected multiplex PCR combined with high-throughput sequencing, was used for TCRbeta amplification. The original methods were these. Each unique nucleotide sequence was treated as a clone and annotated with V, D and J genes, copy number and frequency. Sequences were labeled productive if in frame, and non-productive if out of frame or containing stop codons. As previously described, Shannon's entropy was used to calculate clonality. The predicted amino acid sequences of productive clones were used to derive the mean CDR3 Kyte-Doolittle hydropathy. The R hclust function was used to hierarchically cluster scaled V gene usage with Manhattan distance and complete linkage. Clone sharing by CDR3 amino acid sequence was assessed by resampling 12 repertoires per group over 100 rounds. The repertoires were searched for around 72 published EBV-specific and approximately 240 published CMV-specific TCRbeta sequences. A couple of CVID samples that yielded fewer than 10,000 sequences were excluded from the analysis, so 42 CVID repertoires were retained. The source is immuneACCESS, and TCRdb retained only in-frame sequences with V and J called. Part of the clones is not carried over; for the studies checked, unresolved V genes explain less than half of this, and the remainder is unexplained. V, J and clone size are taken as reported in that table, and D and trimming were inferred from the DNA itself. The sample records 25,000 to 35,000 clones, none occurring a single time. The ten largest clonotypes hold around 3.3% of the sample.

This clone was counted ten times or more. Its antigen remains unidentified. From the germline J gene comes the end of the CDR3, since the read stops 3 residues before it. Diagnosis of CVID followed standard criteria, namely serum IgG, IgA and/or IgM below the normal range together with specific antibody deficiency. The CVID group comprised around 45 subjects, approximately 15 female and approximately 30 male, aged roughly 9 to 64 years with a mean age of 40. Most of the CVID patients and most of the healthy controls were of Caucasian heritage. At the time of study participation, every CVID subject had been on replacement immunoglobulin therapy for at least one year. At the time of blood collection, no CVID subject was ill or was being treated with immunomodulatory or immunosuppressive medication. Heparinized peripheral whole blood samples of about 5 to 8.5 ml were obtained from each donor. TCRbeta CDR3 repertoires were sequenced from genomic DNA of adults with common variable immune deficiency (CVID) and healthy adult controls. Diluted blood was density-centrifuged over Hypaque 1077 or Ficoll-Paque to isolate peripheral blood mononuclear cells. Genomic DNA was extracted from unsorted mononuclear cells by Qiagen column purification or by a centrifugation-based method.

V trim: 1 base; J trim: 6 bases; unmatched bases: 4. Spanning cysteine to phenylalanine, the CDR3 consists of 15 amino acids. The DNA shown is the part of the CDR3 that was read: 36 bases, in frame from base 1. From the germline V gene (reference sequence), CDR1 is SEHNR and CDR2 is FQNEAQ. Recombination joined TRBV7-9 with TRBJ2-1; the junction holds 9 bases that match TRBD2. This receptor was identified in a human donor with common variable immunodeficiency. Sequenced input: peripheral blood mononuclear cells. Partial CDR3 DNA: TGTGCCAGCAGCTTAGGGCTAGCGGGGATCAATGAG. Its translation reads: CASSLGLAGINE. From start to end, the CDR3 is CASSLGLAGINEQFF. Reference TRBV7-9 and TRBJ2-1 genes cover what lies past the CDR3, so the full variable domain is DTGVSQNPRHKITKRGQNVTFRCDPISEHNRLYWYRQTLGQGPEFLTYFQNEAQLEKSRLLSDRFSAERPKGSFSTLEIQRTEQGDSAMYLCASSLGLAGINEQFFGPGTRLTVL.